Below, 2 T cell receptor beta chains from the same sample are listed, as sequenced in a study of cytomegalovirus exposure and HLA in healthy donors (dated by TCRdb to 2016 to 2017). The library was generated by the immunoSEQ multiplex PCR assay. A mixture of 60 forward primers for TCR Vbeta segments and 13 reverse primers for TCR Jbeta segments was used in the multiplex PCR. Entries here come from immuneACCESS through TCRdb and include only in-frame sequences with V and J called. Some clones fail to appear in such tables; in the studies checked, an unresolved V gene covers under half of the shortfall, and the cause of the remainder is unknown. The table for this sample lists approximately 200,000 clones; roughly 84% of them were counted only once. The leading ten clones occupy around 1.5% of the sample. The sample taken for sequencing was PBMCs. These receptors were taken from a girl aged 5-17 years in good health and CMV-seronegative.

The genes are TRBV7-6 and TRBJ2-5; 11 nucleotides match TRBD2. CDR3 length: 16 residues. V shed 0 bases and J 4 bases; nucleotides not matched to a gene: 4. Germline V gene lookup returns CDR1 SGHVS and CDR2 FNYEAQ. CDR3: CASSLAVAGGLETQYF. The CDR3, as DNA: TGTGCCAGCAGCTTAGCTGTAGCGGGGGGGTTAGAGACCCAGTACTTC. Full variable domain (remainder filled in from reference TRBV7-6 and TRBJ2-5): GAGVSQSPRYKVTKRGQDVALRCDPISGHVSLYWYRQALGQGPEFLTYFNYEAQQDKSGLPNDRFSAERPEGSISTLTIQRTEQRDSAMYRCASSLAVAGGLETQYFGPGTRLLVL.

The chain is built from TRBV28 and TRBJ1-2; the D gene is possibly TRBD1 (5 bases). Germline V CDR1 and CDR2: MDHEN, SYDVKM. V lost 3 bases to trimming and J lost 4 bases, with 9 bases between them. This CDR3 is built from 13 residues. For the CDR3, the DNA is TGTGCCAGCAGTTTGCAGGGTCCCTATGGCTACACCTTC. Protein product: CASSLQGPYGYTF.